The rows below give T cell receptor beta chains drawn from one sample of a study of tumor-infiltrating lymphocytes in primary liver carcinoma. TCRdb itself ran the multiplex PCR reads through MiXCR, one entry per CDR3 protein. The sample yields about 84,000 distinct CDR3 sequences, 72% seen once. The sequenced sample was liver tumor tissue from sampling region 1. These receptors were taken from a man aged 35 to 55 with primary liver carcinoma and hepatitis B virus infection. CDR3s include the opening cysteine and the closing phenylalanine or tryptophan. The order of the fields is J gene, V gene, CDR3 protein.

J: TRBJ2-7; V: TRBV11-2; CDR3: CASSLGRRAEQYF
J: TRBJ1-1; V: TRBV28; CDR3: CASSLSGGDTEAFF
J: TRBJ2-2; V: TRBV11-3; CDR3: CASSRTGPGAGELFF
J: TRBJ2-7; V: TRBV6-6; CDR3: CASSYSTPSWSNEHYF
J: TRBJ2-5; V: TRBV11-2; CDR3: CVSGCRDSAHQETQYF
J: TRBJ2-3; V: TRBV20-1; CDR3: CSAQTRGRADTQYF
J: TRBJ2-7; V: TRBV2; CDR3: CASKPGRVSYEEYF
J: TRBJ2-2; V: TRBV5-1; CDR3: CASSVAGRTDTGELFF
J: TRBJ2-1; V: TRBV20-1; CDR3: CSARMVAGATIRDYEQFF
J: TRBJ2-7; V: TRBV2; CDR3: CASSEGTSGFSCEQYF
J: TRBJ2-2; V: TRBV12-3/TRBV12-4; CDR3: CASSFGAYTGELFF
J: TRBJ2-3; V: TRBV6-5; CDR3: CASSYLYGSHTDTHYF
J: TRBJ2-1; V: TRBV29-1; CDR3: CSVSQVYNEQFF
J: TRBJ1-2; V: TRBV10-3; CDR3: CPINFQGEGHGYTF
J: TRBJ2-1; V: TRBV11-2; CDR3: CASSPERGNEHFF
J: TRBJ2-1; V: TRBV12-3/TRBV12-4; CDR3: CASSLRDATYNELFF
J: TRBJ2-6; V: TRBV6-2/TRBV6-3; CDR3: CASSLGQGTGTNFMTF
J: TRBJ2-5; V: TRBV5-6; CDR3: CASSFPLETQYF
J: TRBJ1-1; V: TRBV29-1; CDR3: CSAAQHVNTEAFF
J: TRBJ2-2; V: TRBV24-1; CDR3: CATNVPDTTGELFF
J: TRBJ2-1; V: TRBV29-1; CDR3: CSVEWDEIRSYNERLF
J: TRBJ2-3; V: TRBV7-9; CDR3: CVSSLGADDTQYF
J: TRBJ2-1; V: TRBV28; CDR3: CASSSSGGNEQFF
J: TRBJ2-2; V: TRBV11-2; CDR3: CASILVALAGTWELFF
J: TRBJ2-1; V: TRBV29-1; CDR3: CIGLPGLGVDDQFF
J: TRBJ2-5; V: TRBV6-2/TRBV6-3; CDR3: CASSCSGGQETQYF
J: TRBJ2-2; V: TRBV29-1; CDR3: CSAWRVNTVELFF
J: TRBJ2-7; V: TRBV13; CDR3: CASSAPGLADLSSYEQYF
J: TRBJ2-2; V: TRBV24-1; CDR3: CTTSVAGKTGELFF
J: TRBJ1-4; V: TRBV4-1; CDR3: CASSREEGREKLFF
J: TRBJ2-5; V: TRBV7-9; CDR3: CASSLSGTGVRETQYF
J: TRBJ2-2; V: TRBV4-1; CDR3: CASSRDSGAWELFF
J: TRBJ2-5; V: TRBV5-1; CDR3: CASSKGQKETQYF
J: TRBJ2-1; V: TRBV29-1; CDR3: CSVDGSSGRGEQFF
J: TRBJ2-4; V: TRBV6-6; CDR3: CTTMWGGLAGEEDIQYF
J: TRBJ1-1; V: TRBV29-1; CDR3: CSMRHDMNNEAFF
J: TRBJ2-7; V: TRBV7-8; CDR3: CASSSGQGVQYEQYF
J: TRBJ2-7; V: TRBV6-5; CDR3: CASSPSRDRENQYF
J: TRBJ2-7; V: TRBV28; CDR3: CASRLAATYEQYF
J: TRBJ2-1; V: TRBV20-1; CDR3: CSKTGTGINEQFF
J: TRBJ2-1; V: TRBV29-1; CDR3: CSVGLSRNEQFF
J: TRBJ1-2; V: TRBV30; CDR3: CAWRQRGGGLYGYTF
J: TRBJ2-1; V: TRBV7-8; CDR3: CASSPGLADYNEQFF
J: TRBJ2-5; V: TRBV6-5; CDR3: CASSYGVAQEAQYF
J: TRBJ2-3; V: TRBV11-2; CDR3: CTSSLDRTGASDTQYF
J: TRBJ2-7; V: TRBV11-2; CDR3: CASSLTDTAYGHYF
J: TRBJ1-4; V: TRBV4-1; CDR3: CASSQGAQRRSLFF
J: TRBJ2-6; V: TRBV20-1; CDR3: CSASGGVSGANVLTF
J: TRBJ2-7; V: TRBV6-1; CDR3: CVGSYHAYEQYF
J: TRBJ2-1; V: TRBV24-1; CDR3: CAISDSRAFLSEQFF
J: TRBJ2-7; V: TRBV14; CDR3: CASSRQTGREQYF
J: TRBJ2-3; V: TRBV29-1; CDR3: CSLSGGPVGDTQYF
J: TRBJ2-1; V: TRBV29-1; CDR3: CIAGASGRSNEQFF
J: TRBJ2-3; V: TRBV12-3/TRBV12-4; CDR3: CISSLADTQYF
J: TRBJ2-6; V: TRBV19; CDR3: CASGAGTVSGANVLTF
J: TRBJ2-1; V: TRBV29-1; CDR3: CSVVGSKSGNEQFF
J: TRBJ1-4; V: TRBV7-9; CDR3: CASSSQEEKLFF
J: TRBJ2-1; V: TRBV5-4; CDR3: CASSAGLAGGTPYNEQLF
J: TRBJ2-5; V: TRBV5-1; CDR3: CDSSTGTNGKETQYF
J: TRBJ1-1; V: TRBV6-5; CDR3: CTSSPPGGGTEALF